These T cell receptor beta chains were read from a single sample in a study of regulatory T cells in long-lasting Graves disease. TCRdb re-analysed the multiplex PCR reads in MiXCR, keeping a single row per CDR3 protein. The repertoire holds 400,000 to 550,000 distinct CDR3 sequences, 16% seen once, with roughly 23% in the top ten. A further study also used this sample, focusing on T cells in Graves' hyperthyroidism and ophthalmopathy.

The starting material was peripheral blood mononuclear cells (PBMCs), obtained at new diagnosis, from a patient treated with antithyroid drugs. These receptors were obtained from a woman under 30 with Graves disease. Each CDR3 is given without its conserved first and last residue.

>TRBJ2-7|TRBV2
ASSRTSPGTEPYEQR
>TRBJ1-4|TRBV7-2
ASSLSQGTNEKLF
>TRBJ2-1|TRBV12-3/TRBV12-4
ASSLSSGSRYNEQF
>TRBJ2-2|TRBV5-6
AGSLYAGTSAGELF
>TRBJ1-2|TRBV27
ASSPGTAYPRGYT
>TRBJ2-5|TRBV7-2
ASSLRQPQETQY
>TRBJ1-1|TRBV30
AWGTANTEAF
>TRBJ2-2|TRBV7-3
ASSILGLVTGELF
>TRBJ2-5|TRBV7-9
ASSLSRGRETQY
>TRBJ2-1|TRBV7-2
ASSSMESYNEQF
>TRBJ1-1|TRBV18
ASSPPRDRGIRVNTEAF
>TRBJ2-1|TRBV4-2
ASSRRPEGGEVSYNEQF
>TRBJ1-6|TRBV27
ASSRGVNSPLH
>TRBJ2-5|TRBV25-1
ASSRETTTGVQETQY
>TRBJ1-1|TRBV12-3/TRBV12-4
ASSLALLNTEAF
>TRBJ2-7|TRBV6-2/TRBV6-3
ASRNAGRAPYEQY
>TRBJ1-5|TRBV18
ASSSGAYSNQPQH
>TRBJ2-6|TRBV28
ASSSKQRAGANVLT